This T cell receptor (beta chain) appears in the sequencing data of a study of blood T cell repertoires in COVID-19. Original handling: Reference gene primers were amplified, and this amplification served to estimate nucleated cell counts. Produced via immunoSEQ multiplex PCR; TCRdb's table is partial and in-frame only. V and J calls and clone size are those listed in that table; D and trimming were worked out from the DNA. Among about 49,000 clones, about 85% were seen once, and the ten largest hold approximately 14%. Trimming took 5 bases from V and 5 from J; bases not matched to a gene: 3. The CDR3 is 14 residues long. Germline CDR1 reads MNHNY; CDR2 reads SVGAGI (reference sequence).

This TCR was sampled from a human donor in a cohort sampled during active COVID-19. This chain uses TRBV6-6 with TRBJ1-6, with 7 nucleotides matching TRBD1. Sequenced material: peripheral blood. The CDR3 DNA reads TGTGCCAGCAGTGGGGGACAGAATAATTCACCCCTCCACTTT. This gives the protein CASSGGQNNSPLHF.